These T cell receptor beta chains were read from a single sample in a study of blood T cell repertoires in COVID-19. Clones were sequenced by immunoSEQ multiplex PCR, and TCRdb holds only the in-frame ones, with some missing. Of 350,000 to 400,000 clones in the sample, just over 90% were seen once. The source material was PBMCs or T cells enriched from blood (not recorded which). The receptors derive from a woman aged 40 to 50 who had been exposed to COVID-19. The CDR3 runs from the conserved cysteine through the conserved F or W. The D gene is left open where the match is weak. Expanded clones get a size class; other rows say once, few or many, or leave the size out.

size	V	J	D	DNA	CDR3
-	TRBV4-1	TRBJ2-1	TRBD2	TGCGCCAGCAGCCTCCTTTCTAGCGGGGAAGACCACAATGAGCAGTTCTTC	CASSLLSSGEDHNEQFF
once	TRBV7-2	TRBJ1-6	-	TGTGCCAGCAGCCCCAGGATTAGCTCCTATAATTCACCCCTCCACTTT	CASSPRISSYNSPLHF
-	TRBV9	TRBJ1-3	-	TGTGCCAGCAGCCGGGAGGGGTCTGGAAACACCATATATTTT	CASSREGSGNTIYF
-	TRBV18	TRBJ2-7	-	TGTGCCAGCTCACCACCGACAGCGGGTACTTCCTACGAGCAGTACTTC	CASSPPTAGTSYEQYF
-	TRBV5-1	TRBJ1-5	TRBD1	TGCGCCAGCAGCTGGGACAGGCTCCTACCCAGCAATCAGCCCCAGCATTTT	CASSWDRLLPSNQPQHF
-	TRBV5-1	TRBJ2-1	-	TGCGCCAGCAGCCCCGGGCTACTGGGGGTTAGCGGCAATGAGCAGTTCTTC	CASSPGLLGVSGNEQFF
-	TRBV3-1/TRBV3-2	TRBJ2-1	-	TGTGCCAGCAGCCAAGAGATGGCAGGGCGTACCCGCAGCTCCTACAATGAGCAGTTCTTC	CASSQEMAGRTRSSYNEQFF
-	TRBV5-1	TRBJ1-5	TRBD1	TGCGCCAGCAGCTCCGACAGGGGAGGGCAGCCCCAGCATTTT	CASSSDRGGQPQHF
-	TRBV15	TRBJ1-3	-	TGTGCCACCAGCAGGGGCTGGAACACCATATATTTT	CATSRGWNTIYF
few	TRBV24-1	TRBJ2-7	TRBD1	TGTGCCACCAGTGTGGGGACAGGGGGTTTGTACTTC	CATSVGTGGLYF
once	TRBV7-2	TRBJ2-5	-	TGTGCCAGCAGCTTAGACCCCGGGGATCAAGAGACCCAGTACTTC	CASSLDPGDQETQYF
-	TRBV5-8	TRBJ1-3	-	TGTGCCAGCATTGAGAACTACTCTGGAAACACCATATATTTT	CASIENYSGNTIYF
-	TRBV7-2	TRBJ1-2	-	TGTGCCAGCAGTCCAATAAGGGGTCAGGGCTACACCTTC	CASSPIRGQGYTF
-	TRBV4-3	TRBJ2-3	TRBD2	TGCGCCAGCAGCTACACGATGACGCGGACTAGCGGGAGTACTACCACAGATACGCAGTATTTT	CASSYTMTRTSGSTTTDTQYF
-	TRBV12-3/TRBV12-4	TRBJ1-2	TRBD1	TGTGCCAGCAGTTCCAGGGGGCGTTCTGGCTACACCTTC	CASSSRGRSGYTF
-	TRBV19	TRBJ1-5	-	TGTGCCAGTAGTATCGGAACAGGGCGCAATCAGCCCCAGCATTTT	CASSIGTGRNQPQHF
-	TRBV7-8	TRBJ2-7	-	TGTGCCAGCAGCTTAACGACACCAAACCCCAACGAGCAGTACTTC	CASSLTTPNPNEQYF
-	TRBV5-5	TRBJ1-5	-	TGTGCCAGCAGCTTGGCGGGATATAGCAATCAGCCCCAGCATTTT	CASSLAGYSNQPQHF
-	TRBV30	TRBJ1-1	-	TGTGCCTGGAGTATGGGGGCCTCGAACACTGAAGCTTTCTTT	CAWSMGASNTEAFF
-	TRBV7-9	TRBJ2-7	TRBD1	TGTGCCAGCAGCCTCCTAGGGACAGGGTTTTCCTACGAGCAGTACTTC	CASSLLGTGFSYEQYF